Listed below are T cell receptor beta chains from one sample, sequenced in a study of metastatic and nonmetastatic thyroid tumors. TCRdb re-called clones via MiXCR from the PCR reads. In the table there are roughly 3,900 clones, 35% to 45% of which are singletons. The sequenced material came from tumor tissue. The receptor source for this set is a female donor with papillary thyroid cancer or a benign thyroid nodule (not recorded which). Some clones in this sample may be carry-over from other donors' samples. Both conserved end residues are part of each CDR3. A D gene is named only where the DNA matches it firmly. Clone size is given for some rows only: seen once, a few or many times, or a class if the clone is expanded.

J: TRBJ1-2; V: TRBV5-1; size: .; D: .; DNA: TGCGCCAGCAGCTTGTCTCCAGGGCTAAACTATGGCTACACCTTC; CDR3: CASSLSPGLNYGYTF
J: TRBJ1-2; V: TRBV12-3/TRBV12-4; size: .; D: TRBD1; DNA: TGTGCCAGCAGTTTAAGGACAGGGTATGATGGCTACACCTTC; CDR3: CASSLRTGYDGYTF
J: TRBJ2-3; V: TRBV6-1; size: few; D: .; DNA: TGTGCCAGCAGACTGCAACGGGAGTTTACAGATACGCAGTATTTT; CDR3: CASRLQREFTDTQYF
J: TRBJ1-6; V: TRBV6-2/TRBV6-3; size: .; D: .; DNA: TGTGCCAGCAGTTACATGTGGCCAGCATCCCTCCACTTT; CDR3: CASSYMWPASLHF
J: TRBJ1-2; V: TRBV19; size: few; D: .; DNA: TGTGCCAGTAGTACGGGGAGAGCCTATGGCTACACCTTC; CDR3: CASSTGRAYGYTF
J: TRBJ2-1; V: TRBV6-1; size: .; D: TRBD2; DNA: TGTGCCAGCAGCAGCGGGGGAATTGGGTACAATGAGCAGTTCTTC; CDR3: CASSSGGIGYNEQFF
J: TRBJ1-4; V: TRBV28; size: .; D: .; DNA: TGTGCCAGCACCCCAGGGGAGACTAATGAAAAACTGTTTTTT; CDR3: CASTPGETNEKLFF
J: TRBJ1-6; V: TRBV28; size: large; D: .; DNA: TGTGCCAGCAGTTTCGCCCCCCGGACCCAAAATTCACCCCTCCACTTT; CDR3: CASSFAPRTQNSPLHF
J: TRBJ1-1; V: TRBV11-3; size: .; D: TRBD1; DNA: TGTGCCAGCAGCTTATTTCAGGGGGCGGTGACTGAAGCTTTCTTT; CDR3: CASSLFQGAVTEAFF
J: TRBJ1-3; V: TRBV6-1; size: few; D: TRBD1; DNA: TGTGCCAGCAGTGTCTCAGGGGGTTCAGGAAACACCATATATTTT; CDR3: CASSVSGGSGNTIYF
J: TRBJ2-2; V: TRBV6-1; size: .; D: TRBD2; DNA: TGTGCCAGCAGTGATCGGGAGGGTCTGGCCACCGGGGAGCTGTTTTTT; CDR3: CASSDREGLATGELFF